This TCR beta chain was profiled in a study of T cells in Graves' hyperthyroidism and ophthalmopathy. Study-level points and caveats: From stable hyperthyroidism, ophthalmopathy was set apart by a 13 V-J model.

The CDR3 sequence is 12 residues long. Germline-derived CDR1 and CDR2 are SGHRS and YFSETQ. Trimming cost V 7 bases and J 4 bases, with 9 bases left between them. Researchers barred patients who had uncontrolled infection, other autoimmune disease, pregnancy or lactation. To note about this clonotype: Its antigen is unidentified.

Researchers amplified the TCR beta CDR3 regions from RNA transcripts. TCR CDR3 underwent first-round RT-PCR with the HTBI primer set. One entry per CDR3 protein results from TCRdb running MiXCR on the multiplex PCR reads. This sample yields 550,000 to 700,000 distinct CDR3 sequences, of which around 45% are seen a single time; around 20% belongs to the top ten. The TCR originated in an adult woman with Graves' disease, either hyperthyroidism or ophthalmopathy (not recorded which). The sequencing sample was made of peripheral blood or thyroid tissue (not recorded which). This chain links TRBV5-1 with TRBJ2-1; perhaps TRBD2 as D (6 bases). CDR3 nucleotide sequence: TGCGCCAGCCGGGACTTTTACAATGAGCAGTTCTTC. It yields the protein CASRDFYNEQFF.